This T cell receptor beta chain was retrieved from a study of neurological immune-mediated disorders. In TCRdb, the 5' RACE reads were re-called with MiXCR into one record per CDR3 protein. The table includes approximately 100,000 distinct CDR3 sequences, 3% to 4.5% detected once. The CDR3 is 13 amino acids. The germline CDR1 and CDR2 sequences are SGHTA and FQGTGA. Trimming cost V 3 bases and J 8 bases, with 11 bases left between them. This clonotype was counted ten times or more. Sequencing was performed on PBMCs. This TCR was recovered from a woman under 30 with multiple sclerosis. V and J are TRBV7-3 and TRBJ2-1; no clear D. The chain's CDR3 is CASSLAPRDEQFF. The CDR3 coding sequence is TGTGCCAGCAGCTTGGCCCCAAGGGATGAGCAGTTCTTC.